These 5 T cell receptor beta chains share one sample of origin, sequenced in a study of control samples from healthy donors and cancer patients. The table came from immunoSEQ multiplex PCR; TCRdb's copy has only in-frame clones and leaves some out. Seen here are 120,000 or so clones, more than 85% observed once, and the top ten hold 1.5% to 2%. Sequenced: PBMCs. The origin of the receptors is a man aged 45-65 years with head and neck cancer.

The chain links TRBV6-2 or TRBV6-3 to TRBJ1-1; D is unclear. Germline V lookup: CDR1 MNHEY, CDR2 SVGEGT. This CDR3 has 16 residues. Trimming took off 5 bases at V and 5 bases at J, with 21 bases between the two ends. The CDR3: CASSTAIGGRRTEAFF. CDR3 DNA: TGTGCCAGCAGTACCGCCATAGGCGGGCGGCGGACTGAAGCTTTCTTT.

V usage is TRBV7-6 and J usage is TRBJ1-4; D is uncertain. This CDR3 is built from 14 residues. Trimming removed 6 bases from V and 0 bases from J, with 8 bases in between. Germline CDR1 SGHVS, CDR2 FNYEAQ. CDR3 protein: CASSRFTTNEKLFF. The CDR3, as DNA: TGTGCCAGCAGTCGGTTTACAACTAATGAAAAACTGTTTTTT. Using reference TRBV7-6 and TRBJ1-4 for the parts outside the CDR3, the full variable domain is GAGVSQSPRYKVTKRGQDVALRCDPISGHVSLYWYRQALGQGPEFLTYFNYEAQQDKSGLPNDRFSAERPEGSISTLTIQRTEQRDSAMYRCASSRFTTNEKLFFGSGTQLSVL.

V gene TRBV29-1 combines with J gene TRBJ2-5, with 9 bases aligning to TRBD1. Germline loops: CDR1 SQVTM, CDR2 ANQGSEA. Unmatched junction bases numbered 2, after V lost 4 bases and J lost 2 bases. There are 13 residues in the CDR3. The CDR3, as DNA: TGCAGCGTTGCCGGGACAGGGCAAGAGACCCAGTACTTC. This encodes CSVAGTGQETQYF.

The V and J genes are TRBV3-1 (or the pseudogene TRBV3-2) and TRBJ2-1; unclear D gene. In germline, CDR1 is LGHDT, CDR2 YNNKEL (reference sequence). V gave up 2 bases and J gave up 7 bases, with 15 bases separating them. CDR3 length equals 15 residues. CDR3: CASSQIQPGGNEQFF. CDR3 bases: TGTGCCAGCAGCCAAATACAACCAGGTGGGAATGAGCAGTTCTTC.

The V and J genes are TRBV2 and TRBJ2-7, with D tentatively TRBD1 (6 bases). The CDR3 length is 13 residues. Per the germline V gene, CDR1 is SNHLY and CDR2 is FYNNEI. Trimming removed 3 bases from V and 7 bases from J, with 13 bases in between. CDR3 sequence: CASSDTGPPEQYF. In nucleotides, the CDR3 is TGTGCCAGCAGTGATACAGGGCCTCCAGAGCAGTACTTC.